This TCR beta chain was obtained from a study of response to subunit inactivated influenza vaccine. Whole-study findings and limits: The study's authors posited that every seasonal influenza vaccination enlists few new T cells.

V was trimmed by 5 bases and J by 6 bases, leaving 16 bases between them. CDR1 and CDR2 (germline): SGHNT, YENEEA. The CDR3 is 15 amino acids. In regard to this clonotype: Its antigen is not known.

TCRdb reprocessed the RT-PCR reads via MiXCR and lists one record per CDR3 protein. The sample includes approximately 530,000 distinct CDR3 sequences, less than 8% of them seen just once. The receptor's source is a man aged 50-75 years who received an inactivated influenza vaccine. V gene TRBV11-3 combines with J gene TRBJ2-2, with a possible D match to TRBD1 (6 bases). Sequencing was performed on PBMCs from blood, taken 23 months after vaccination. The CDR3 sequence is CASSPGGRGPGELFF. The CDR3 DNA reads as TGTGCCAGCAGCCCAGGCGGCAGGGGACCCGGGGAGCTGTTTTTT.